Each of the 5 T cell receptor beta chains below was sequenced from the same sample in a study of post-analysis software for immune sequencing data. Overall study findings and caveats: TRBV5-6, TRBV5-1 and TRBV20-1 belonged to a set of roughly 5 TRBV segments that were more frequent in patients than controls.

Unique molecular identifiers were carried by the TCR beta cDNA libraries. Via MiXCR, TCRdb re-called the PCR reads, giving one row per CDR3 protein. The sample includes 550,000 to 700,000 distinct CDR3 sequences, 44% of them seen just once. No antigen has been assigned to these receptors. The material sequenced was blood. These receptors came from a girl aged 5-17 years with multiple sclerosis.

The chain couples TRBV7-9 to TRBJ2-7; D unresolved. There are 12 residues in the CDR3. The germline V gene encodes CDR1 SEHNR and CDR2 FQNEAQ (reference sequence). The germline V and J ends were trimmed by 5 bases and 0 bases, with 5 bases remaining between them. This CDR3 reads CASSPASYEQYF. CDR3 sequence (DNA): TGTGCCAGCAGCCCAGCCTCCTACGAGCAGTACTTC. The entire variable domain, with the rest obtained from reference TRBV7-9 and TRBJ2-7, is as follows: DTGVSQNPRHKITKRGQNVTFRCDPISEHNRLYWYRQTLGQGPEFLTYFQNEAQLEKSRLLSDRFSAERPKGSFSTLEIQRTEQGDSAMYLCASSPASYEQYFGPGTRLTVT.

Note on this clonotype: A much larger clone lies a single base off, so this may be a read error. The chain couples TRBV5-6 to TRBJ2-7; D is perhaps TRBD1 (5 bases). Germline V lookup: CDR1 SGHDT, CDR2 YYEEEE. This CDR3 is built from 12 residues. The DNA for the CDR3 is TGTGGCAGCAGCTCAGGGCCGGGCGAGCAGTACTTC. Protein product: CGSSSGPGEQYF.

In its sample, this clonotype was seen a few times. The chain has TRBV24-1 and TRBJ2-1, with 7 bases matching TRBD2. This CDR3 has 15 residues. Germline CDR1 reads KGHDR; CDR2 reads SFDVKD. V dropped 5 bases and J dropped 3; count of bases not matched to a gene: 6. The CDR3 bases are TGTGCCACCAGTGTCAAGGAGCGGGACTACAATGAGCAGTTCTTC. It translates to CATSVKERDYNEQFF.

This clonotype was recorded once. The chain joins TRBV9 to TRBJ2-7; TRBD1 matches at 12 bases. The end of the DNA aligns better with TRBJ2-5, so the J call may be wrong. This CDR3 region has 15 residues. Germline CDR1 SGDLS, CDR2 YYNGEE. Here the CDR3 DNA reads TGTGCCAGCAGCGTCCGGGACAGGGGGCCAGAGACCCAGTACTTC. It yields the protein CASSVRDRGPETQYF.

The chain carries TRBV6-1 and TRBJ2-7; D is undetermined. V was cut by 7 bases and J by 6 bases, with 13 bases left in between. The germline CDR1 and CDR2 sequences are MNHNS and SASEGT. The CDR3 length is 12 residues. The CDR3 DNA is TGTGCCAGCATCGGCGGCGGTGCCGAGCAGTACTTC. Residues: CASIGGGAEQYF.